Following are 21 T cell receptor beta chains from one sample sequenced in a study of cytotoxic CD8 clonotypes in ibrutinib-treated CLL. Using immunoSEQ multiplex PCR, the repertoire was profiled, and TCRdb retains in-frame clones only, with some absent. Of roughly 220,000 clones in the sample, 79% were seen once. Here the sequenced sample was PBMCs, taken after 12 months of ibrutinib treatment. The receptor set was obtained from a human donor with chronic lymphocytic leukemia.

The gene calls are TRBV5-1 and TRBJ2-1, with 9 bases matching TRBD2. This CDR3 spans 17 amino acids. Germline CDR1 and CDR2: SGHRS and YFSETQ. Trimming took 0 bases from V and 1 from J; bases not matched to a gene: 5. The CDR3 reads CASSLGVAGESYNEQFF. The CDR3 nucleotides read TGCGCCAGCAGCTTGGGGGTAGCGGGGGAATCCTACAATGAGCAGTTCTTC.

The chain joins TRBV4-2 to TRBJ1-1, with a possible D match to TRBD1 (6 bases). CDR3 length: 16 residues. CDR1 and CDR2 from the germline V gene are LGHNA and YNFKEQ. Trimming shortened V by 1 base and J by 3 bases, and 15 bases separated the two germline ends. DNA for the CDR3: TGTGCCAGCAGCCAAGTAGTAGCGGCAGGGGACACTGAAGCTTTCTTT. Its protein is CASSQVVAAGDTEAFF.

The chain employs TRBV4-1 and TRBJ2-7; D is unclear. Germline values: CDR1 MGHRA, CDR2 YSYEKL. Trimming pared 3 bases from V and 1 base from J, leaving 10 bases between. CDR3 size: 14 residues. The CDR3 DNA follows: TGCGCCAGCAGCCAGTCGTTAGGGTCCTACGAGCAGTACTTC. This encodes CASSQSLGSYEQYF.

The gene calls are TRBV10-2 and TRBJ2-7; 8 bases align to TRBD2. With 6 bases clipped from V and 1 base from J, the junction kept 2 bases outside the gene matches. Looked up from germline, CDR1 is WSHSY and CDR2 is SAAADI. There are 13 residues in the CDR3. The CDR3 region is CASRLAVSYEQYF. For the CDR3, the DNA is TGCGCCAGCAGACTAGCGGTGTCCTACGAGCAGTACTTC.

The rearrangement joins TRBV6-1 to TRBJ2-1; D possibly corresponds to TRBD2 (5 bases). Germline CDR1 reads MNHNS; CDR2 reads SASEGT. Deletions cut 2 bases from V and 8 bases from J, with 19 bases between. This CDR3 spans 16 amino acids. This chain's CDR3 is CASSEQEEATVDEQFF. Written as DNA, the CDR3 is TGTGCCAGCAGTGAACAAGAGGAGGCTACTGTAGATGAGCAGTTCTTC.

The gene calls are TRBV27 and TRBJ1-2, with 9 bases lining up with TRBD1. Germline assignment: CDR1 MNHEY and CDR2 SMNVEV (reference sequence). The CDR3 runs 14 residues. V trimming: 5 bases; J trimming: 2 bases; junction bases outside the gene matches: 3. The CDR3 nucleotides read TGTGCCAGCAGTGCACAGGGGGCGAACTATGGCTACACCTTC. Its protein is CASSAQGANYGYTF.

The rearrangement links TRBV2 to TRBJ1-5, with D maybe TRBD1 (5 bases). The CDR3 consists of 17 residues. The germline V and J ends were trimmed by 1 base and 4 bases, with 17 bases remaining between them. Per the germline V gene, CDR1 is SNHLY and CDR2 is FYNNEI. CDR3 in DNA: TGTGCCAGCAGTGAAGGGAACCCTCGGAGGGGAAATCAGCCCCAGCATTTT. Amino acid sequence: CASSEGNPRRGNQPQHF.

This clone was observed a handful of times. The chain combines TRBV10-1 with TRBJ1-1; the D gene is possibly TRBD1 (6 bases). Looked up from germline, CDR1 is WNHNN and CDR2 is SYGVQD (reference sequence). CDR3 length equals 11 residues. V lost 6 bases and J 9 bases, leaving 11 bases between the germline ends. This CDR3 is CASRQGYKAFF. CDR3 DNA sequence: TGCGCCAGCAGACAGGGATACAAAGCTTTCTTT.

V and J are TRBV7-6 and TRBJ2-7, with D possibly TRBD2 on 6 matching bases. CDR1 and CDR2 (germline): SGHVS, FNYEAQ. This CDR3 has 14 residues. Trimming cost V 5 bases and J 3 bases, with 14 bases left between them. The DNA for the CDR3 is TGTGCCAGCAGCCCGGGACGGGGACTCTACGAGCAGTACTTC. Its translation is CASSPGRGLYEQYF. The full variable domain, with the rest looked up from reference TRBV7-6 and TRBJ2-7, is GAGVSQSPRYKVTKRGQDVALRCDPISGHVSLYWYRQALGQGPEFLTYFNYEAQQDKSGLPNDRFSAERPEGSISTLTIQRTEQRDSAMYRCASSPGRGLYEQYFGPGTRLTVT.

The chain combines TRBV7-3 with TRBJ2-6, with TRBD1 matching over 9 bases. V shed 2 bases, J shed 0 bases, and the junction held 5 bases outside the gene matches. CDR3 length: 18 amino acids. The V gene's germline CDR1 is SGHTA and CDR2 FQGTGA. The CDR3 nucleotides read TGTGCCAGCAGCTTAGGGACAGGGACCTACTCTGGGGCCAACGTCCTGACTTTC. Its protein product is CASSLGTGTYSGANVLTF.

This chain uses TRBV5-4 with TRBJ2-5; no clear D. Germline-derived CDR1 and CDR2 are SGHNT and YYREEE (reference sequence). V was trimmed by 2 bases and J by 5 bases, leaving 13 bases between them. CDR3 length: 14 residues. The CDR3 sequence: CASSFWGRRETQYF. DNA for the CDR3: TGTGCCAGCAGCTTCTGGGGTCGTCGGGAGACCCAGTACTTC.

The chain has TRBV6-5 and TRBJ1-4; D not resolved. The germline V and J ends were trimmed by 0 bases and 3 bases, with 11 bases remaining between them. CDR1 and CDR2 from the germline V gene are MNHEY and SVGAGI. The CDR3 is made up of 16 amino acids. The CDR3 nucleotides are TGTGCCAGCAGTTACTCGCAGAGGGCAGCTAATGAAAAACTGTTTTTT. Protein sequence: CASSYSQRAANEKLFF.

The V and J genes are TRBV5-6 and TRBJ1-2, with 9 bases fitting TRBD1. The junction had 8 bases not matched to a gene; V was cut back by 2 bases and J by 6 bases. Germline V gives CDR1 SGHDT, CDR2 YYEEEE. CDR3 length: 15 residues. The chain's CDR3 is CASSFIDRGRDGYTF. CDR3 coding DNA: TGTGCCAGCAGCTTTATAGACAGGGGGAGGGATGGCTACACCTTC.

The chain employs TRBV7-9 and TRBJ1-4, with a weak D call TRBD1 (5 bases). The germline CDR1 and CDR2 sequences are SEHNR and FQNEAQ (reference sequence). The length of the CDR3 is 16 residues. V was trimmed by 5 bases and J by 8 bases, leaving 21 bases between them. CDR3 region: CASSPIVGLGEEKLFF. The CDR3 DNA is TGTGCCAGCAGCCCAATAGTGGGGCTAGGGGAAGAAAAACTGTTTTTT.

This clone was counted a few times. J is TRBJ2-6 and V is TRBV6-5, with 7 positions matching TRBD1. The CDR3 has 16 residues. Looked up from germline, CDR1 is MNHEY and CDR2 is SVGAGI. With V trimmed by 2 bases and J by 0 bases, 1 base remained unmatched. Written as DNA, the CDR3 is TGTGCCAGCAGTTACCGGACAGGCTCTGGGGCCAACGTCCTGACTTTC. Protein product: CASSYRTGSGANVLTF.

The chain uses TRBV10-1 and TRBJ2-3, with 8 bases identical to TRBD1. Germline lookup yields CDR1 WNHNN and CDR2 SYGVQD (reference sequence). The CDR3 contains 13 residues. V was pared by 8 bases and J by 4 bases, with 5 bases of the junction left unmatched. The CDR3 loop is CASGGQGADTQYF. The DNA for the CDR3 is TGCGCCAGCGGAGGACAGGGCGCAGATACGCAGTATTTT.

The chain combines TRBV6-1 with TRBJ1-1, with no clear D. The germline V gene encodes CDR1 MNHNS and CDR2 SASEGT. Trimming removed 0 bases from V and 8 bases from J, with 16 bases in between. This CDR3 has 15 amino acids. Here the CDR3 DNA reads TGTGCCAGCAGTGAAGCCCTTATGAGGAACGGCGAAGCTTTCTTT. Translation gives CASSEALMRNGEAFF.

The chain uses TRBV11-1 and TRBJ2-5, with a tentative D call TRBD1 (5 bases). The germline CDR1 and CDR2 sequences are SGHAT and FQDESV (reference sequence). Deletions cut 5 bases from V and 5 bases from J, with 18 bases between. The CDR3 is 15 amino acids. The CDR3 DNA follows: TGTGCCAGCAGCAATTTTATCCCCTCAGGGGAGACCCAGTACTTC. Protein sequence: CASSNFIPSGETQYF.

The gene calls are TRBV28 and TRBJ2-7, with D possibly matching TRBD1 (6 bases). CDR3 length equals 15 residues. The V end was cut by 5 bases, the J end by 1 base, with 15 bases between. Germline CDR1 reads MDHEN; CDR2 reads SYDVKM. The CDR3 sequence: CASSPGDRWSYEQYF. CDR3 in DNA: TGTGCCAGCAGTCCCGGCGACAGGTGGTCCTACGAGCAGTACTTC.

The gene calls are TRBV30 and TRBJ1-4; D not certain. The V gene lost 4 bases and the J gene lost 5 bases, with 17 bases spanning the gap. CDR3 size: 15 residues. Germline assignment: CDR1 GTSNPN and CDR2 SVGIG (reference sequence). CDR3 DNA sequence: TGTGCCTGGAACGGGAGGTACACGCGGAATGAAAAACTGTTTTTT. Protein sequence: CAWNGRYTRNEKLFF.

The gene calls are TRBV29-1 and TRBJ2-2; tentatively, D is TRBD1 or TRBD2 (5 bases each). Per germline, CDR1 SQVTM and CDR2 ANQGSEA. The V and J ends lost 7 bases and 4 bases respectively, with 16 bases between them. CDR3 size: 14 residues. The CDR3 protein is CSAREQRSTGELFF. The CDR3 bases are TGCAGCGCCAGGGAACAGCGGAGCACCGGGGAGCTGTTTTTT.